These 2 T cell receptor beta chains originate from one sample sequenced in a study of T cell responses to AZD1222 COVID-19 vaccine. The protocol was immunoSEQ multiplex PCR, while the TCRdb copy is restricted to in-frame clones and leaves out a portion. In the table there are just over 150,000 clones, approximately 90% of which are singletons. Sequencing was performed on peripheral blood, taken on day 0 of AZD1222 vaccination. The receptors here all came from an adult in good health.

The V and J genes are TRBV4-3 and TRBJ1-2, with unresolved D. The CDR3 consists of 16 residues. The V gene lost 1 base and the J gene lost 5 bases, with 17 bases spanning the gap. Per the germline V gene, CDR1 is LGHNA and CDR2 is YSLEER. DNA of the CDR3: TGCGCCAGCAGCCAAGTGCAGGCCTTAACGTCGTATGGCTACACCTTC. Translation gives CASSQVQALTSYGYTF.

The CDR3 DNA reads TGTGCCAGCAGTTTAGGGGGACCCCCTCAAAATGAGCAGTTCTTC. Translation: CASSLGGPPQNEQFF. This chain links TRBV27 with TRBJ2-1; D could derive from TRBD1 or TRBD2 (5 bases each). The CDR3 sequence is 15 residues long. Looked up from germline, CDR1 is MNHEY and CDR2 is SMNVEV (reference sequence). With 2 bases removed from V and 7 bases from J, the gap between germline ends came to 15 bases.